The rows below give T cell receptor beta chains drawn from one sample of a study of OX40 agonist ivuxolimab in advanced cancers. Here immunoSEQ multiplex PCR was the method, and the copy in TCRdb shows in-frame clones only, minus some. Counted here are roughly 56,000 clones, approximately 82% occurring once; the ten biggest clones make up about 3.8%. The source material was CD4+ or CD8+ T cells sorted from blood, sampled in a trial of the OX40 agonist ivuxolimab. These receptors came from an adult with an advanced solid tumor such as melanoma, head and neck, liver or kidney cancer. CDR3s include the opening cysteine and the closing phenylalanine or tryptophan. D genes are given only for firm matches. For some rows the clone size is stated as once, few or many, or as a class when expanded; others skip it.

CDR3 protein	CDR3 DNA	clone size	V gene	J gene	D gene
CASSFLADSYNEQFF	TGTGCCAGCAGCTTTCTAGCGGACTCCTACAATGAGCAGTTCTTC	-	TRBV11-2	TRBJ2-1	TRBD2
CASSVGLAVTDTQYF	TGTGCCAGCAGCGTGGGACTAGCGGTAACAGATACGCAGTATTTT	few	TRBV9	TRBJ2-3	TRBD2
CASSLRAGGLAGTQYF	TGTGCCAGCAGCTTAAGAGCAGGAGGGCTCGCTGGTACGCAGTATTTT	-	TRBV7-2	TRBJ2-3	-
CASSLVGGQETQYF	TGCGCCAGCAGCTTGGTCGGGGGCCAAGAGACCCAGTACTTC	once	TRBV5-1	TRBJ2-5	-
CASSQRFTEGYTF	TGCGCCAGCAGCCAACGGTTCACGGAGGGCTACACCTTC	-	TRBV4-3	TRBJ1-2	-
CASSLQPPGGAKNIQYF	TGCGCCAGCAGCCTCCAACCCCCAGGTGGGGCCAAAAACATTCAGTACTTC	once	TRBV5-1	TRBJ2-4	-
CAIFRSYEQYF	TGTGCCATCTTCAGGAGCTACGAGCAGTACTTC	-	TRBV6-5	TRBJ2-7	-
CASSLIRVAGTEAFF	TGTGCCAGCAGCTTAATTAGAGTGGCGGGGACTGAAGCTTTCTTT	-	TRBV7-3	TRBJ1-1	-
CASSPIEGKGAKNIQYF	TGTGCCAGCTCACCGATTGAGGGTAAGGGAGCCAAAAACATTCAGTACTTC	-	TRBV18	TRBJ2-4	-
CASSLPETGTGRGEKLFF	TGTGCCAGCAGTCTCCCGGAGACCGGGACAGGGAGAGGTGAAAAACTGTTTTTT	-	TRBV27	TRBJ1-4	TRBD1
CASSYEDRGLDTQYF	TGTGCCAGCAGTTACGAAGACAGGGGGCTAGATACGCAGTATTTT	-	TRBV6-5	TRBJ2-3	TRBD1
CASGFPLLGQPQHF	TGTGCCAGCGGTTTTCCCCTCTTGGGCCAGCCCCAGCATTTT	-	TRBV19	TRBJ1-5	-
CASSPRRSLNTEAFF	TGTGCCAGCAGCCCCCGGCGCAGCCTTAACACTGAAGCTTTCTTT	-	TRBV11-2	TRBJ1-1	-
CASSRGTPNTEAFF	TGTGCCAGCAGCCGGGGGACACCGAACACTGAAGCTTTCTTT	-	TRBV7-2	TRBJ1-1	-
CASSVGTGRQPQHF	TGTGCCAGCAGCGTAGGGACAGGGAGGCAGCCCCAGCATTTT	-	TRBV9	TRBJ1-5	TRBD1